This TCR beta chain was identified in a study of T-cell memory formation after mild COVID-19. TCRdb called the 5' RACE reads again in MiXCR, with one record for every CDR3 protein. The repertoire holds roughly 350,000 distinct CDR3 sequences, around 28% seen once, with less than 15% in the top ten. Findings of the study overall: Memory cells collected pre-infection included some clones that later responded, suggesting cross-reactive memory joined. CD4/CD8 balance characterized clones contracting day 15 to 85, and CD4+ skew characterized later expanders. CD4+ contracting clones were mainly CM and EM; CD8+ ones, EMRA.

Regarding this clonotype: As yet, its antigen is unknown.

Sequenced sample: PBMCs or a T cell subset sorted from them (not recorded which). The receptor comes from an adult woman who had mild COVID-19 (a few samples of this study predate the infection). Cell type and time point are not known.

This chain's CDR3 is CASSEQGAGYTF. The CDR3 DNA follows: TGTGCCAGCAGTGAACAGGGGGCTGGCTACACCTTC. This chain joins TRBV2 and TRBJ1-2; 8 nucleotides agree with TRBD1. CDR1 and CDR2 (germline): SNHLY, FYNNEI. This CDR3 region has 12 residues. The V segment lost 2 bases and the J segment 7 bases; nucleotides outside the gene matches: 0.